Each of the 32 T cell receptor beta chains below was sequenced from the same sample in a study of naive and memory T cell subsets. An equimolar mix of two oligonucleotides served as the beta constant-region primer for TRBC1 and TRBC2. Four rounds of PCR amplified the ligated cDNA using nested alpha and beta constant-region primers plus SP2. TCRdb recomputed calls from the UMI-ligation and nested PCR reads with MiXCR, one row per CDR3 protein. Here the sample spans some 110,000 distinct CDR3 sequences, 36% being singletons. Specimen: central memory CD4+ T cells from blood. These receptors all come from a human donor in good health.

This clonotype was seen only a few times. The V gene is TRBV5-1, the J gene TRBJ2-7; TRBD2 agrees at 14 bases. Per germline, CDR1 SGHRS and CDR2 YFSETQ. With 4 bases clipped from V and 3 bases from J, the junction kept 15 bases outside the gene matches. This CDR3 is built from 19 residues. CDR3 bases: TGCGCCAGCAGCCTGAATGGGGAGGGACTAGCGGGAGACGACTACGAGCAGTACTTC. The encoded protein is CASSLNGEGLAGDDYEQYF.

Only a few counts were recorded for this clonotype. V is TRBV14 and J is TRBJ2-1; 8 nucleotides align to TRBD2. CDR1 SGHDN and CDR2 FVKESK come from the germline V gene. J gave up 1 base and V 0 bases, and 8 bases lay outside the gene matches. This CDR3 comprises 18 residues. In DNA, the CDR3 is TGTGCCAGCAGCCAAGAGGCGCCCGGGAGGGGATCCTACAATGAGCAGTTCTTC. This codes for CASSQEAPGRGSYNEQFF.

This clonotype was counted once. The rearrangement uses TRBV6-5 and TRBJ1-5; no firm D call. The CDR3 has 14 amino acids. Between the trimmed V and J ends, which lost 6 bases and 0 bases, there was a span of 9 bases. Germline loops: CDR1 MNHEY, CDR2 SVGAGI. The DNA of the CDR3 is TGTGCCAGCAGCCCGGACTATAGCAATCAGCCCCAGCATTTT. It specifies CASSPDYSNQPQHF.

Comments on this clonotype: Given a much more abundant clone one base away, this may be a read error. V gene TRBV7-2 combines with J gene TRBJ2-3, with D hard to call. The germline V gene has CDR1 SGHTA and CDR2 FQGNSA. The CDR3 is made up of 12 amino acids. CDR3 bases: TGTGCCTGCAGCTTCTTCACAGATACGCAGTATTTT. This sequence encodes CACSFFTDTQYF.

In its sample, this clonotype was seen once. The chain carries TRBV28 and TRBJ2-1, with 7 positions matching TRBD1. Per the germline V gene, CDR1 is MDHEN and CDR2 is SYDVKM. Trimming cost V 5 bases and J 10 bases; bases outside gene matches: 8. CDR3 size: 13 residues. The CDR3 loop is CASSGRRTGEQFF. The DNA for the CDR3 is TGTGCCAGCAGTGGGCGGCGGACAGGAGAGCAGTTCTTC.

This clonotype showed up just a few times. J is TRBJ2-5 and V is TRBV18; tentatively, D is TRBD2 (6 bases). The CDR3 totals 17 residues. The germline V gene has CDR1 KGHSH and CDR2 LQKENI. The V and J ends lost 3 bases and 2 bases respectively, with 19 bases between them. Here the CDR3 DNA reads TGTGCCAGCTCACCTAGGTCGGGTAGCGGCTTGCAAGAGACCCAGTACTTC. Protein product: CASSPRSGSGLQETQYF.

This clonotype was picked up a small number of times. This chain uses TRBV29-1 with TRBJ2-7; D remains ambiguous. The CDR3 covers 13 residues. Germline values: CDR1 SQVTM, CDR2 ANQGSEA. Trimming removed 6 bases from V and 7 bases from J, with 19 bases in between. CDR3 sequence reads: CSVPGPDFREQYF. CDR3 DNA: TGCAGCGTGCCCGGGCCAGACTTTAGAGAGCAGTACTTC.

The gene calls are TRBV3-1 and TRBJ2-7; 15 bases are a match to TRBD2. V lost 4 bases and J lost 6; bases outside the gene matches: 7. Germline loops: CDR1 LGHDT, CDR2 YNNKEL (reference sequence). CDR3 length equals 16 residues. CDR3 protein: CASSPIGTSGRREQYF. In DNA, the CDR3 is TGTGCCAGCAGCCCCATCGGGACTAGCGGGAGGCGCGAGCAGTACTTC.

This clonotype occurred a few times. The chain employs TRBV28 and TRBJ2-7; 7 bases fit TRBD1. Germline CDR1 is MDHEN and CDR2 is SYDVKM. Trimming cost V 6 bases and J 9 bases; bases outside gene matches: 17. The CDR3 contains 15 residues. For the CDR3, the DNA is TGTGCCAGCAGCAATAGACAGGGTGGACCTACGGTGCAGTACTTC. Translated, it gives CASSNRQGGPTVQYF. Together with reference TRBV28 and TRBJ2-7, the CDR3 gives the full variable domain: DVKVTQSSRYLVKRTGEKVFLECVQDMDHENMFWYRQDPGLGLRLIYFSYDVKMKEKGDIPEGYSVSREKKERFSLILESASTNQTSMYLCASSNRQGGPTVQYFGPGTRLTVT.

The chain recombines TRBV10-3 with TRBJ2-7; a possible D gene is TRBD2 (5 bases). The CDR3 totals 14 residues. V gave up 7 bases and J gave up 4 bases, with 17 bases separating them. Germline assignment: CDR1 ENHRY and CDR2 SYGVKD. CDR3 coding DNA: TGTGCCATCAAGACGGAGGCGTTTTTGTACGAGCAGTACTTC. Protein product: CAIKTEAFLYEQYF.

V gene TRBV19 combines with J gene TRBJ2-1; 9 bases fit TRBD2. CDR3 size: 14 residues. Germline lookup yields CDR1 LNHDA and CDR2 SQIVND (reference sequence). After removal of 3 bases from V and 9 bases from J, the junction contained 6 bases not matched to a gene. This CDR3 reads CASSIVAGEGEQFF. The CDR3 coding sequence is TGTGCCAGTAGTATCGTAGCGGGAGAGGGTGAGCAGTTCTTC.

J is TRBJ2-4 and V is TRBV6-2 or TRBV6-3; D is undetermined. Germline CDR1 MNHEY, CDR2 SVGEGT. V was clipped by 6 bases and J by 8 bases, with 17 bases between them. The CDR3 spans 14 residues. CDR3 amino acids: CASSTHRARDIQYF. In nucleotides, the CDR3 is TGTGCCAGCAGCACACATCGCGCAAGGGACATTCAGTACTTC.

This clonotype occurred many times. This chain connects TRBV4-1 to TRBJ1-4, with 10 positions matching TRBD1. The V gene end was trimmed by 7 bases and the J gene end by 8 bases; junction bases not matched to a gene: 4. CDR3 length equals 13 residues. Germline CDR1 reads MGHRA; CDR2 reads YSYEKL. The CDR3 DNA is TGCGCCAGCACCGGGACAGGGGTAGAAAAACTGTTTTTT. This encodes CASTGTGVEKLFF.

This clonotype was seen more than once but under ten times. The chain couples TRBV20-1 to TRBJ1-5; no clear D gene. In germline, CDR1 is DFQATT, CDR2 SNEGSKA (reference sequence). V lost 6 bases and J lost 2, with 14 bases in between. The CDR3 has 14 residues. The CDR3 nucleotides are TGCAGTGCAGAACCTTGGGGAGGCAATCAGCCCCAGCATTTT. It encodes CSAEPWGGNQPQHF.

The chain links TRBV7-6 to TRBJ2-1, with D perhaps matching TRBD1 (5 bases). This CDR3 spans 15 amino acids. The V gene's germline CDR1 is SGHVS and CDR2 FNYEAQ. Trimming removed 1 base from V and 5 bases from J, with 12 bases in between. CDR3 DNA sequence: TGTGCCAGCAGCTTAGGTCAGGGCCTTCACAATGAGCAGTTCTTC. This gives the protein CASSLGQGLHNEQFF. The full variable domain, rest sourced from reference TRBV7-6 and TRBJ2-1, is GAGVSQSPRYKVTKRGQDVALRCDPISGHVSLYWYRQALGQGPEFLTYFNYEAQQDKSGLPNDRFSAERPEGSISTLTIQRTEQRDSAMYRCASSLGQGLHNEQFFGPGTRLTVL.

In its sample, this clonotype was seen once. V is TRBV5-5 and J is TRBJ2-1; 13 bases match TRBD2. V lost 4 bases, J lost 7 bases, and 8 bases stayed unmatched. The CDR3 has 16 amino acids. Germline V gene sequence: CDR1 SGHKS, CDR2 YYEKEE (reference sequence). In DNA form, the CDR3 reads TGTGCCAGCAGCCCCCGACTAGCGGGAGGTTTTAATGAGCAGTTCTTC. Residues: CASSPRLAGGFNEQFF.

V is TRBV28 and J is TRBJ1-4, with TRBD1 identical over 7 bases. CDR3 length equals 14 residues. V lost 6 bases to trimming and J lost 2 bases; unmatched junction nucleotides: 3. CDR1 is MDHEN and CDR2 is SYDVKM in the germline V gene. As DNA, the CDR3 is TGTGCCAGCAGCCAGACAGGGACTAATGAAAAACTGTTTTTT. Protein sequence: CASSQTGTNEKLFF. Full variable domain (outside the CDR3, taken from reference TRBV28 and TRBJ1-4): DVKVTQSSRYLVKRTGEKVFLECVQDMDHENMFWYRQDPGLGLRLIYFSYDVKMKEKGDIPEGYSVSREKKERFSLILESASTNQTSMYLCASSQTGTNEKLFFGSGTQLSVL.

This clonotype was observed a few times. V usage is TRBV9 and J usage is TRBJ2-6, with a possible D match to TRBD2 (5 bases). This CDR3 comprises 18 residues. The germline CDR1 and CDR2 sequences are SGDLS and YYNGEE. Trimming removed 4 bases at V and 0 bases at J, with 17 bases between. Here the CDR3 reads CASSSRGNSYSGANVLTF. In nucleotides, the CDR3 is TGTGCCAGCAGCTCCCGGGGAAATTCGTACTCTGGGGCCAACGTCCTGACTTTC.

This clonotype was seen only a few times. The V call is TRBV15, the J call TRBJ2-5, with 8 bases that match TRBD2. Germline V gene sequence: CDR1 LNHNV, CDR2 YYDKDF (reference sequence). V shed 5 bases and J 5 bases; nucleotides not matched to a gene: 1. The CDR3 is made up of 12 amino acids. The chain's CDR3 is CATSRGGETQYF. The CDR3 DNA is TGTGCCACCAGCCGGGGGGGTGAGACCCAGTACTTC.

This clonotype was counted a few times. The rearrangement joins TRBV30 to TRBJ1-1; D gene uncertain. Germline V lookup: CDR1 GTSNPN, CDR2 SVGIG (reference sequence). The CDR3 loop spans 11 amino acids. The V end lost 3 bases, the J end lost 2 bases, and 4 bases lay between the germline ends. CDR3 coding DNA: TGTGCCTGGAGGGACAACACTGAAGCTTTCTTT. This gives the protein CAWRDNTEAFF.

There are a few counts of this clonotype. The rearrangement joins TRBV6-5 to TRBJ2-7, with a possible D match to TRBD2 (5 bases). Germline-derived CDR1 and CDR2 are MNHEY and SVGAGI. Trimming shortened V by 5 bases and J by 6 bases, and 17 bases separated the two germline ends. The CDR3 has 14 amino acids. The CDR3 DNA reads TGTGCCAGCAGTCTGACGGCTATAGGGAGCGAGCAGTACTTC. Protein product: CASSLTAIGSEQYF.

A few counts support this clonotype. V usage is TRBV24-1 and J usage is TRBJ1-2; D is undetermined. Trimming took off 10 bases at V and 1 base at J, with 9 bases between the two ends. Per germline, CDR1 KGHDR and CDR2 SFDVKD. The CDR3 extends over 12 amino acids. DNA for the CDR3: TGTGCCACTACCATGGGTAACTATGGCTACACCTTC. This translates into CATTMGNYGYTF.

The chain combines TRBV7-2 with TRBJ2-7, with TRBD2 identical over 9 bases. J lost 4 bases, V lost 4 bases, and 8 bases had no gene match. The germline V gene encodes CDR1 SGHTA and CDR2 FQGNSA. CDR3 size: 15 residues. Written as DNA, the CDR3 is TGTGCCAGCAGCTCCCGGGCTAGCGGGGATTACGAGCAGTACTTC. Translated: CASSSRASGDYEQYF.

The chain joins TRBV28 to TRBJ2-3; the D is unclear. Per the germline V gene, CDR1 is MDHEN and CDR2 is SYDVKM. The CDR3 has 15 amino acids. Trimming took 7 bases from V and 0 from J, leaving 14 bases between them. The CDR3 is CASNRRGISTDTQYF. For the CDR3, the DNA is TGTGCCAGCAATCGACGTGGGATAAGCACAGATACGCAGTATTTT.

This clonotype was seen only a few times. This rearrangement joins TRBV19 to TRBJ2-1; unclear D gene. V was shortened by 5 bases and J by 2 bases, with 13 bases between the two germline ends. The V gene's germline CDR1 is LNHDA and CDR2 SQIVND (reference sequence). The CDR3 is 15 residues long. As DNA, the CDR3 is TGTGCCAGTAGTGATCTTCGTCCCCCCTACAATGAGCAGTTCTTC. Its translation: CASSDLRPPYNEQFF.

The rearrangement joins TRBV7-8 to TRBJ1-1; tentative D call: TRBD1 (5 bases). The CDR3 covers 15 residues. Trimming cost V 4 bases and J 0 bases, with 12 bases left between them. Germline V lookup: CDR1 SGHVS, CDR2 FQNEAQ. CDR3 nucleotide sequence: TGTGCCAGCAGCTCAGTAGACAGAGTGAACACTGAAGCTTTCTTT. Its translation: CASSSVDRVNTEAFF.

This clonotype turned up a few times. This chain uses TRBV24-1 with TRBJ1-2; 7 bases align to TRBD1. V shed 4 bases, J shed 3 bases, and the junction held 4 bases outside the gene matches. Germline-derived CDR1 and CDR2 are KGHDR and SFDVKD. The CDR3 has 14 amino acids. This chain's CDR3 is CATSDRGRDYGYTF. The CDR3 region has the DNA TGTGCCACCAGTGACAGGGGGAGAGACTATGGCTACACCTTC.

V usage is TRBV25-1 and J usage is TRBJ2-2; D not resolved. This CDR3 is 14 amino acids long. Germline CDR1 MGHDK, CDR2 SYGVNS. V lost 5 bases and J lost 4, with 11 bases in between. CDR3 DNA sequence: TGTGCCAGCAGTCCGTGGGGTGGCACCGGGGAGCTGTTTTTT. Its protein product is CASSPWGGTGELFF.

This clonotype has more than one count but fewer than ten. The genes are TRBV6-5 and TRBJ2-6; D may be TRBD1 or TRBD2 (5 bases each). From germline, CDR1 is MNHEY and CDR2 SVGAGI. V was pared by 2 bases and J by 2 bases, with 7 bases between. CDR3 size: 15 residues. In nucleotides, the CDR3 is TGTGCCAGCAGTTACAGGGGAGCTGGGGCCAACGTCCTGACTTTC. Translating gives CASSYRGAGANVLTF.

This clonotype has a count of ten or more. This sequence joins TRBV6-1 and TRBJ2-1; D not certain. Germline V lookup: CDR1 MNHNS, CDR2 SASEGT. Deletions cut 2 bases from V and 0 bases from J, with 8 bases between. The CDR3 runs to 15 residues. CDR3 coding DNA: TGTGCCAGCAGTGAAATGCGGACCTCCTACAATGAGCAGTTCTTC. Amino acid sequence: CASSEMRTSYNEQFF.

The chain recombines TRBV20-1 with TRBJ1-2, with D perhaps matching TRBD1 (6 bases). The V gene's germline CDR1 is DFQATT and CDR2 SNEGSKA (reference sequence). This CDR3 has 12 amino acids. The V gene lost 6 bases and the J gene lost 4 bases, with 12 bases spanning the gap. The CDR3 region is CSAVQGTYGYTF. CDR3 DNA: TGCAGTGCAGTACAGGGCACCTATGGCTACACCTTC.

The chain uses TRBV28 and TRBJ2-4, with a weak D call TRBD1 (5 bases). This CDR3 contains 14 residues. Germline V CDR1 and CDR2: MDHEN, SYDVKM. Trimming pared 5 bases from V and 0 bases from J, leaving 8 bases between. CDR3 in DNA: TGTGCCAGCAGTCGGACACTAGCCAAAAACATTCAGTACTTC. Translated, it gives CASSRTLAKNIQYF.